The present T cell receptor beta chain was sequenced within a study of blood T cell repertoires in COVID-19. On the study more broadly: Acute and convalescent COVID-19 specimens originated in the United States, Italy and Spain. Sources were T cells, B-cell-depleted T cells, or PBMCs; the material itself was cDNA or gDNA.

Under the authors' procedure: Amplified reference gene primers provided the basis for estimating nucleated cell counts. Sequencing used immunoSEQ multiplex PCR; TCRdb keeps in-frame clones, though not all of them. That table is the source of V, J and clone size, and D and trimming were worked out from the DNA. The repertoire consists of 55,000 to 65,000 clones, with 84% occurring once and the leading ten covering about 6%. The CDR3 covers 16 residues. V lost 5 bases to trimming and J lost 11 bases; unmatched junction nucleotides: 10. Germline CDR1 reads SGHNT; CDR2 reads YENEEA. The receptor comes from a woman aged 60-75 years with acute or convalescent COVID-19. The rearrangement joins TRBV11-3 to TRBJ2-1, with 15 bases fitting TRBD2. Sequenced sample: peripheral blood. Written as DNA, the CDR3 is TGTGCCAGCAGCCCTAGGACTAGCGGGGGGGCTCCCCAGCAGTTCTTC. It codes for CASSPRTSGGAPQQFF.